This T cell receptor (beta chain) was found in a study of T cell responses to AZD1222 COVID-19 vaccine. For the study at large: Pooled samples include second doses given at about 4 or 12 weeks. Notes on the study in general: Across the whole spike, CD4 TCRs peaked at regions 160-218 and 743-854. A mostly white British donor set with more females was recruited, and clonal diversity was possibly underestimated.

Remarks on this clone: Its target is unknown.

This CDR3 contains 16 residues. V was clipped by 3 bases and J by 12 bases; unmatched bases: 19. From germline, CDR1 is DFQATT and CDR2 SNEGSKA (reference sequence). Libraries were prepared by immunoSEQ multiplex PCR; TCRdb keeps only in-frame clonotypes and omits some of them. The top ten clones hold about 1.6% of a sample with some 120,000 clones, over 75% of them seen once. The rearrangement links TRBV20-1 to TRBJ1-4; 7 bases line up with TRBD1. The sequence derives from an adult in good health. Sequencing was performed on peripheral blood, taken on day 0 of AZD1222 vaccination. The CDR3 protein is CSASSPPRGKPGELFF. The CDR3 DNA reads as TGCAGTGCTAGTAGTCCTCCCAGGGGGAAACCGGGGGAACTGTTTTTT.